Listed below are T cell receptor beta chains from one sample, sequenced in a study of T cell repertoires in cytomegalovirus infection. TCRdb ran MiXCR on the reads and lists one entry per CDR3 protein. The sample holds some 150,000 distinct CDR3 sequences, 6.5% seen once. The sequenced sample consisted of PBMCs. Receptors originate from a human donor in good health (CMV status not recorded). Some clones in this sample may be carry-over from other donors' samples. Each CDR3 is given with its conserved first and last residue.

CDR3 | J | V
CASSMTSARLGELFF | TRBJ2-2 | TRBV7-2
CASSPFGQDQETQYF | TRBJ2-5 | TRBV7-2
CASSSAPRQGHNYGYTF | TRBJ1-2 | TRBV7-2
CASSLEPGANVLTF | TRBJ2-6 | TRBV7-6
CASSFAGGETQYF | TRBJ2-5 | TRBV7-2
CASSPSGWAGANVLTF | TRBJ2-6 | TRBV4-2
CASSAVDRGSTDTQYF | TRBJ2-3 | TRBV28
CSVEEGGVGYGYTF | TRBJ1-2 | TRBV29-1
CASSLESQGKISYEQYF | TRBJ2-7 | TRBV7-2
CASSLELGGGNEQFF | TRBJ2-1 | TRBV7-9
CASSFGNPGTYGYTF | TRBJ1-2 | TRBV28
CASSLGTGATVTEAFF | TRBJ1-1 | TRBV7-8
CASKEWTGGGKDEQYF | TRBJ2-7 | TRBV5-1
CASRGMGSANTEAFF | TRBJ1-1 | TRBV12-3/TRBV12-4
CASSQEVTGGSYEQYF | TRBJ2-7 | TRBV4-1
CASMENTEAFF | TRBJ1-1 | TRBV28
CSARDQGSGYNEQFF | TRBJ2-1 | TRBV20-1
CSVVRLAGVGFF | TRBJ2-1 | TRBV29-1
CASTLMAGAYNEQFF | TRBJ2-1 | TRBV7-9
CASSLVLTIGISDF | TRBJ2-7 | TRBV5-8
CASSPRVNTEAFF | TRBJ1-1 | TRBV28
CASSLGGAGDTEAFF | TRBJ1-1 | TRBV7-2
CSATQQGEVTDTQYF | TRBJ2-3 | TRBV20-1
CASSAPHGAIHQGGNIQYF | TRBJ2-4 | TRBV12-5
CATSRSQTGYGYTF | TRBJ1-2 | TRBV15
CAISRGQGPSGVTQYF | TRBJ2-5 | TRBV10-3
CASSLGAGVLSGANVLTF | TRBJ2-6 | TRBV5-6
CASRPGLEGIQYF | TRBJ2-4 | TRBV5-1
CASSFGQVYGYTF | TRBJ1-2 | TRBV7-2
CASSATDYEQYF | TRBJ2-7 | TRBV18
CASSLEATDTQYF | TRBJ2-3 | TRBV7-2
CASSLARREASYTF | TRBJ1-2 | TRBV7-2
CASSWNRPTDTQYF | TRBJ2-3 | TRBV6-2/TRBV6-3
CSVDRDSVNYGYTF | TRBJ1-2 | TRBV29-1
CASSLMGQRSDIQYF | TRBJ2-4 | TRBV7-3
CSAKLAGSTDTQYF | TRBJ2-3 | TRBV20-1
CASMLDRAAATGELFF | TRBJ2-2 | TRBV5-5
CSVEKGGGAEAFF | TRBJ1-1 | TRBV29-1
CSGQGLSYNEQFF | TRBJ2-1 | TRBV20-1
CASSRDWGRSYNEQFF | TRBJ2-1 | TRBV7-3
CASSVTGTGVNTEAFF | TRBJ1-1 | TRBV7-9
CASSPGLAPETQYF | TRBJ2-5 | TRBV7-3
CASGMQNLYGYTF | TRBJ1-2 | TRBV12-5
CAISGMVAGQETQYF | TRBJ2-5 | TRBV10-3
CAISESTDSAGGYTF | TRBJ1-2 | TRBV10-3
CASSFGRNAEAFF | TRBJ1-1 | TRBV28
CASTGRGETEAFF | TRBJ1-1 | TRBV19
CASSQSGTGGQTGELFF | TRBJ2-2 | TRBV7-2
CASTPRGGISYGYTF | TRBJ1-2 | TRBV7-3
CSVGVSGAGNTIYF | TRBJ1-3 | TRBV29-1
CASSSYRGAQPQHF | TRBJ1-5 | TRBV12-3/TRBV12-4
CSVAQGLESYEQYF | TRBJ2-7 | TRBV29-1
CASSGGNFNEQFF | TRBJ2-1 | TRBV2
CASSSQRGVIAGELFF | TRBJ2-2 | TRBV12-3/TRBV12-4